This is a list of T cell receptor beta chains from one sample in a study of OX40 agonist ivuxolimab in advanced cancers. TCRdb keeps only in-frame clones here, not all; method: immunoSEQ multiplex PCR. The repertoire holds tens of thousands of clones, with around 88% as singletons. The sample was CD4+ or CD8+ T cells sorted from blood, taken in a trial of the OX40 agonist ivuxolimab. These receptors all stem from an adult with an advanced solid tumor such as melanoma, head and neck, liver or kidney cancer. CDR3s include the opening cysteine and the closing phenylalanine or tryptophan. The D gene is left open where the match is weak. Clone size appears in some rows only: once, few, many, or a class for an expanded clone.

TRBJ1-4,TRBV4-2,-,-,CASSQVGEDEKLFF,TGTGCCAGCAGCCAAGTAGGGGAGGACGAAAAACTGTTTTTT
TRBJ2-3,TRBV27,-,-,CASSPLSNTDTQYF,TGTGCCAGCAGTCCCCTTAGCAACACAGATACGCAGTATTTT
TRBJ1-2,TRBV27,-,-,CASSSFGAVHYGYTF,TGTGCCAGCAGCTCCTTCGGGGCAGTTCACTATGGCTACACCTTC
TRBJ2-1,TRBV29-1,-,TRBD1,CSVPTGGHYNEQFF,TGCAGCGTGCCAACAGGGGGCCACTACAATGAGCAGTTCTTC
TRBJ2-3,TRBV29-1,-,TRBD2,CSVDGLAGHTDTQYF,TGCAGCGTTGACGGCCTAGCGGGCCACACAGATACGCAGTATTTT
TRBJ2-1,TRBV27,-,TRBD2,CASSDIGEGLGNEQFF,TGTGCCAGCAGTGACATAGGGGAGGGCCTAGGCAATGAGCAGTTCTTC
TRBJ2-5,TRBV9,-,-,CASSGGDSGGTQYF,TGTGCCAGCAGCGGGGGGGACTCTGGTGGGACCCAGTACTTC
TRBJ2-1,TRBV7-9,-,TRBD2,CASSPTSGSSYNEQFF,TGTGCCAGCAGCCCAACTAGCGGGAGTTCCTACAATGAGCAGTTCTTC
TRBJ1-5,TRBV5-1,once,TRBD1,CASSYVRDRSPYSNQPQHF,TGCGCCAGCAGCTACGTACGGGACAGGAGCCCCTATAGCAATCAACCCCAGCATTTT
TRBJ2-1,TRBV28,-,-,CASSFRPADEQFF,TGTGCCAGCAGTTTTCGCCCAGCAGATGAGCAGTTCTTC
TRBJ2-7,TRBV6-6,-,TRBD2,CASSSTGGGYEQYF,TGTGCCAGCAGTTCTACGGGAGGGGGCTACGAGCAGTACTTC
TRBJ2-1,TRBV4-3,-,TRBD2,CASSQGTSGRTEQFF,TGCGCCAGCAGCCAAGGGACTAGCGGGAGGACGGAGCAGTTCTTC
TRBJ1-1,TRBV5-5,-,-,CASSETRRGTEAFF,TGTGCCAGCAGCGAGACACGAAGAGGAACTGAAGCTTTCTTT
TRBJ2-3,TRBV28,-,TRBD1,CASRGQGTSTDTQYF,TGTGCCAGCAGGGGACAGGGGACTAGCACAGATACGCAGTATTTT
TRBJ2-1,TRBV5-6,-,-,CASSSKTGISYNEQFF,TGTGCCAGCAGCTCGAAAACAGGGATCTCCTACAATGAGCAGTTCTTC
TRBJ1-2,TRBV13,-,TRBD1,CASSGRTGHYGYTF,TGTGCCAGCAGCGGACGGACAGGCCACTATGGCTACACCTTC
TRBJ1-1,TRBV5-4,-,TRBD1,CASSLWGQGEAFF,TGTGCCAGCAGCCTGTGGGGACAGGGTGAAGCTTTCTTT
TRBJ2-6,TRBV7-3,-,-,CASSPSGPGANVLTF,TGTGCCAGCAGCCCTTCAGGGCCTGGGGCCAACGTCCTGACTTTC
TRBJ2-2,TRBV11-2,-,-,CASSRRGNTGELFF,TGTGCCAGCAGCAGGAGAGGGAACACCGGGGAGCTGTTTTTT
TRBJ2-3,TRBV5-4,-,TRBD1,CASSYRQGGTDTQYF,TGTGCCAGCAGCTATCGACAGGGTGGCACAGATACGCAGTATTTT
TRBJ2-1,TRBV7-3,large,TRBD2,CASSFSRTSGKYNEQFF,TGTGCCAGCAGCTTCTCTAGGACTAGCGGGAAATACAATGAGCAGTTCTTC
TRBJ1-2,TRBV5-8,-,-,CASSFNLYDNYGYTF,TGTGCCAGCAGCTTTAACCTCTACGATAACTATGGCTACACCTTC
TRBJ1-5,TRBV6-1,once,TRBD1,CASSEAHRGPYQPQHF,TGTGCCAGCAGTGAAGCCCACAGGGGGCCATATCAGCCCCAGCATTTT
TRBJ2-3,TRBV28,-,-,CASSLEGSDTQYF,TGTGCCAGCAGTTTAGAGGGCTCAGATACGCAGTATTTT
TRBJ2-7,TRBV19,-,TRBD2,CASGLAHGEVQYF,TGTGCCAGCGGACTAGCCCACGGGGAGGTGCAGTACTTC
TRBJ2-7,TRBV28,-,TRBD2,CASSSSGRWYEQYF,TGTGCCAGCAGTTCTAGCGGGAGGTGGTACGAGCAGTACTTC
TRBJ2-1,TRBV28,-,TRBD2,CASSPAFGLRLSPGGNEQFF,TGTGCCAGCAGCCCCGCTTTTGGACTAAGGCTCAGCCCGGGGGGAAATGAGCAGTTCTTC
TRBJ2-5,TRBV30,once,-,CAWSEEGAWETQYF,TGTGCCTGGAGTGAGGAGGGGGCTTGGGAGACCCAGTACTTC
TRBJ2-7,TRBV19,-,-,CASSIKGPPYEQYF,TGTGCCAGTAGTATAAAGGGGCCCCCCTACGAGCAGTACTTC
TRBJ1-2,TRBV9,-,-,CASSVGWGTGYTF,TGTGCCAGCAGCGTAGGATGGGGGACCGGCTACACCTTC
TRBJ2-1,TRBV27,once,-,CASGFLSSFMYNEQFF,TGTGCCAGCGGCTTCCTTAGCAGCTTTATGTACAATGAGCAGTTCTTC
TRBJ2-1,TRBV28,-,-,CASSPSYNEQFF,TGTGCCAGCAGCCCTAGCTACAATGAGCAGTTCTTC
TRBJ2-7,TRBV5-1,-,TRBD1,CASSSNLNRDRNPYEQYF,TGCGCCAGCAGCTCCAACCTTAACCGGGACAGGAATCCCTACGAGCAGTACTTC
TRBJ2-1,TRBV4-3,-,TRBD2,CASSQWEGREQFF,TGCGCCAGCAGCCAGTGGGAGGGTAGGGAGCAGTTCTTC
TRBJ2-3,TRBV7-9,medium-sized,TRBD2,CASSPGTSGYTDTQYF,TGTGCCAGCAGCCCCGGGACTAGCGGATACACAGATACGCAGTATTTT
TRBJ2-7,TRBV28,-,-,CASSDRPSYEQYF,TGTGCCAGCAGCGACAGGCCCTCCTACGAGCAGTACTTC
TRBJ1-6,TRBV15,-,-,CATSRDRSTGSPLHF,TGTGCCACCAGCAGGGATAGGAGCACGGGTTCACCCCTCCACTTT
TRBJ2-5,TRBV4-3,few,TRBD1,CASSQEIGQGFETQYF,TGCGCCAGCAGCCAAGAGATAGGACAGGGCTTCGAGACCCAGTACTTC
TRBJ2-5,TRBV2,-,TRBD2,CASSQLAGEETQYF,TGTGCCAGCAGTCAACTAGCGGGAGAAGAGACCCAGTACTTC
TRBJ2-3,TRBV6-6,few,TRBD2,CASRPGTSETDTQYF,TGTGCCAGCAGACCCGGGACTAGCGAAACAGATACGCAGTATTTT
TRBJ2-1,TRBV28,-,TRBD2,CASSPRLSGTYNEQFF,TGTGCCAGCAGTCCCCGACTAAGCGGGACTTACAATGAGCAGTTCTTC
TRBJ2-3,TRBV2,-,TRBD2,CASSEAVLAGGTDTQYF,TGTGCCAGCAGTGAAGCAGTACTAGCGGGAGGTACAGATACGCAGTATTTT
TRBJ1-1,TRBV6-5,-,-,CASKGVLDTEAFF,TGTGCCAGCAAAGGGGTTTTAGACACTGAAGCTTTCTTT
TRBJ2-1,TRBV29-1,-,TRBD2,CSVSGLAGGPDFLSSYNEQFF,TGCAGCGTTTCCGGACTAGCGGGAGGGCCGGATTTCCTTAGCTCCTACAATGAGCAGTTCTTC
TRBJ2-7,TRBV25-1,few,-,CASSHYGAAYEQYF,TGTGCCAGCAGTCATTACGGGGCGGCCTACGAGCAGTACTTC
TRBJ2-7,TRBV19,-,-,CASSTGAGSYEQYF,TGTGCCAGTAGTACAGGAGCTGGGTCCTACGAGCAGTACTTC
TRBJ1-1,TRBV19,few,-,CASSWRNTEAFF,TGTGCCAGTTCGTGGCGGAACACTGAAGCTTTCTTT
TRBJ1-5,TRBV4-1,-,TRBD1,CASSPTTGVNQPQHF,TGCGCCAGCAGTCCGACGACAGGGGTCAATCAGCCCCAGCATTTT
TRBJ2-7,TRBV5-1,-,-,CASGERETYEQYF,TGCGCCAGCGGGGAGAGGGAGACCTACGAGCAGTACTTC
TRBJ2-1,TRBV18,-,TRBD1,CASSPSDRDEQFF,TGTGCCAGCTCACCCTCGGACAGGGACGAGCAGTTCTTC
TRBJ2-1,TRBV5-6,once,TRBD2,CASSPLLAGKYNEQFF,TGTGCCAGCAGCCCCCTTCTAGCGGGAAAGTACAATGAGCAGTTCTTC
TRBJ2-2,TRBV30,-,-,CAWSKTLSGAGELFF,TGTGCCTGGAGCAAAACTCTTTCGGGGGCCGGGGAGCTGTTTTTT
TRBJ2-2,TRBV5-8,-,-,CASSFGTFGGTGELFF,TGTGCCAGCAGTTTTGGGACCTTTGGGGGTACCGGGGAGCTGTTTTTT